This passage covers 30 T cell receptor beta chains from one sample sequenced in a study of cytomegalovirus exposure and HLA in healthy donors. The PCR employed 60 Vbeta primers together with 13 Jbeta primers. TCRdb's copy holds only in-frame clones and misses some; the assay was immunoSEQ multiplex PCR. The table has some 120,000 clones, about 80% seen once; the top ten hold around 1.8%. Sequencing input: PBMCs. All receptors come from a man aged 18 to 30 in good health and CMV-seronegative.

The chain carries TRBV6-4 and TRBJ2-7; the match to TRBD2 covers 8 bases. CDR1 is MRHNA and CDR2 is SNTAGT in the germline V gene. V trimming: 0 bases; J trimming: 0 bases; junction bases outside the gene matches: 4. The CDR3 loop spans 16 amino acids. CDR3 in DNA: TGTGCCAGCAGTGACTCCAGCGGGGGAAGCTCCTACGAGCAGTACTTC. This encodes CASSDSSGGSSYEQYF.

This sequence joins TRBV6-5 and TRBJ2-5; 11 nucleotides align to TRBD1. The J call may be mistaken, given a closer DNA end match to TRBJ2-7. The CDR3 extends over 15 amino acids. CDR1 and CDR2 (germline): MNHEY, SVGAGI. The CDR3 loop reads CASSSGTGGSYEQYF. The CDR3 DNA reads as TGTGCCAGCAGTTCCGGGACAGGGGGGAGTTACGAGCAGTACTTC.

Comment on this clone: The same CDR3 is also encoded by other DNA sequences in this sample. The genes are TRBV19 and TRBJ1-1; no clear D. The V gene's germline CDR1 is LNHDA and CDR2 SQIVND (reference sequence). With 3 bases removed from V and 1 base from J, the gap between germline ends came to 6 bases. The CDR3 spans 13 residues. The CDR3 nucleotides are TGTGCCAGTAGTATTGGGAGGAACACTGAAGCTTTCTTT. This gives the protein CASSIGRNTEAFF.

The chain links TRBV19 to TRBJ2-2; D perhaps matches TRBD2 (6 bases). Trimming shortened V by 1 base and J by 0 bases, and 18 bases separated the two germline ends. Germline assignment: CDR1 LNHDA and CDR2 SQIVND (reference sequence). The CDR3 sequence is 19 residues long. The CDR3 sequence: CASSIALPGTAANTGELFF. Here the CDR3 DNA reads TGTGCCAGTAGTATAGCCCTTCCCGGGACTGCCGCGAACACCGGGGAGCTGTTTTTT.

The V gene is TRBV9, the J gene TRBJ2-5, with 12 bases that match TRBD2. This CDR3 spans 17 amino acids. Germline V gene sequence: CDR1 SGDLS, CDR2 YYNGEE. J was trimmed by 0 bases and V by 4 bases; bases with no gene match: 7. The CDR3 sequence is CASSPKRTSGDQETQYF. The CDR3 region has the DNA TGTGCCAGCAGCCCCAAACGGACTAGCGGGGACCAAGAGACCCAGTACTTC.

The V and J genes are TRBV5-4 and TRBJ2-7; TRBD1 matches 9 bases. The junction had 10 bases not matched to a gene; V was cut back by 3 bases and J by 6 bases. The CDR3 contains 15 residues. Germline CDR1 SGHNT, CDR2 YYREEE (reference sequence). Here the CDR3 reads CASSSLQGAGSEQYF. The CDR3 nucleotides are TGTGCCAGCAGCTCCTTACAGGGGGCGGGGAGCGAGCAGTACTTC.

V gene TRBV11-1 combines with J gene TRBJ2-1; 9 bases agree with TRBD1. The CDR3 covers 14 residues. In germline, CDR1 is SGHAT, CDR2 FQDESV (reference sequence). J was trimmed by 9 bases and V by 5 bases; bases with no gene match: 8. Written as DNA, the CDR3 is TGTGCCAGCAGCCCTCGACAGGGGGAGGGTGAGCAGTTCTTC. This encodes CASSPRQGEGEQFF.

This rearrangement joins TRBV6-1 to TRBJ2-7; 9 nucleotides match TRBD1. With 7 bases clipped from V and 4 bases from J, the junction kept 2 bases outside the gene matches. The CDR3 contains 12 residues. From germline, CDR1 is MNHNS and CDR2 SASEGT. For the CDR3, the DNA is TGTGCCAGCAAAGGACAGGGGTACGAGCAGTACTTC. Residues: CASKGQGYEQYF.

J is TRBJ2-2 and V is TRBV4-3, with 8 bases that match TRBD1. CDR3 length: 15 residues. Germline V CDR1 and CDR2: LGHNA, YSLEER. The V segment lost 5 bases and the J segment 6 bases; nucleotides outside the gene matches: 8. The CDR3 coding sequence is TGCGCCAGCAGCGGTCAGGGGGCGTGGGCCGGGGAGCTGTTTTTT. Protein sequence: CASSGQGAWAGELFF.

In nucleotides, the CDR3 is TGCGCCAGCAGCGCCAGTAGCCCCTACAATGAGCAGTTCTTC. It is translated as CASSASSPYNEQFF. The rearrangement links TRBV5-1 to TRBJ2-1; D unclear. The germline V gene has CDR1 SGHRS and CDR2 YFSETQ. With 4 bases removed from V and 2 bases from J, the gap between germline ends came to 10 bases. The CDR3 totals 14 residues.

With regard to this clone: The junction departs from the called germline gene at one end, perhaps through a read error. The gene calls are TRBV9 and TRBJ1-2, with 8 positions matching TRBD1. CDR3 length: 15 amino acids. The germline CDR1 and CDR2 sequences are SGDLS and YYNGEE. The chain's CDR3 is CAGSLSMDRVYGYTF. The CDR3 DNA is TGTGCCGGCAGCCTTTCGATGGACAGGGTCTATGGCTACACCTTC.

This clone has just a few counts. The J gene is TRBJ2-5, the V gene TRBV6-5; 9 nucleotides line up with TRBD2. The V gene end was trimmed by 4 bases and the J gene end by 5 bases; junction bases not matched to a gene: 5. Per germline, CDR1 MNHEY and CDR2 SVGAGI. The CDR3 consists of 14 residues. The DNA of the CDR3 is TGTGCCAGCAGTTTAGCGGGGGTAGGGGAGACCCAGTACTTC. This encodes CASSLAGVGETQYF.

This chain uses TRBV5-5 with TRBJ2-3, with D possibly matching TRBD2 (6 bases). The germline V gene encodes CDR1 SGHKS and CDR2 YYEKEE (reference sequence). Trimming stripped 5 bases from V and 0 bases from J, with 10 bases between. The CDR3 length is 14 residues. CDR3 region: CASSGLASTDTQYF. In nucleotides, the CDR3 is TGTGCCAGCAGTGGCCTAGCGAGCACAGATACGCAGTATTTT.

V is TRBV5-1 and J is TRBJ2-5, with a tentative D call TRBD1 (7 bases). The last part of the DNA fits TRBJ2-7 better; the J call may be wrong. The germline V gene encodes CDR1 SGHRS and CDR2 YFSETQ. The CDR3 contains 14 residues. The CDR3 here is CASSFARGRNEQYF. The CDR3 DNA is TGCGCCAGCAGCTTCGCCAGGGGGAGGAACGAGCAGTACTTC.

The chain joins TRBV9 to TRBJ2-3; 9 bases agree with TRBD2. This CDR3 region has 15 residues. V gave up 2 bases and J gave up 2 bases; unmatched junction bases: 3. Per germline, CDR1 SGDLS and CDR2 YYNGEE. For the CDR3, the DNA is TGTGCCAGCAGCGTTAGCGGGGGCCACACAGATACGCAGTATTTT. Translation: CASSVSGGHTDTQYF.

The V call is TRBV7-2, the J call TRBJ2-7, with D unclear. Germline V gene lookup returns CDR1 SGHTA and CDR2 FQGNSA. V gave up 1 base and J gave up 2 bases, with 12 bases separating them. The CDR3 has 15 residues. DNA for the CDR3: TGTGCCAGCAGCTTAGGGAGTACATTAGCCTACGAGCAGTACTTC. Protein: CASSLGSTLAYEQYF.

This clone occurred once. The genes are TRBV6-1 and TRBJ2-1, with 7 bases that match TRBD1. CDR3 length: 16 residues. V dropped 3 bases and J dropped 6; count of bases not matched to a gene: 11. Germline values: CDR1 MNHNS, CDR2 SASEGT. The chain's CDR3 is CASSETGWWGGNEQFF. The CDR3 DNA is TGTGCCAGCAGTGAGACAGGGTGGTGGGGTGGCAATGAGCAGTTCTTC.

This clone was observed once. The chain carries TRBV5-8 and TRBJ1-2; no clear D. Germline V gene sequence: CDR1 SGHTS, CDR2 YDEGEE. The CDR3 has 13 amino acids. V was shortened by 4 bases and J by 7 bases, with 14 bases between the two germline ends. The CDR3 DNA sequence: TGTGCCAGCAGCCAAATCCTATCGGGTGGCTACACCTTC. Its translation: CASSQILSGGYTF.

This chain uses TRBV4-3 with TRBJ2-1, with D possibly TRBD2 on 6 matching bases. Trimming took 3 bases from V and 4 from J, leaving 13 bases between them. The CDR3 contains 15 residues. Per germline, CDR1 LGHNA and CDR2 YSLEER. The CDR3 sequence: CASSHNPGDYNEQFF. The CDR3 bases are TGCGCCAGCAGCCATAACCCGGGGGATTACAATGAGCAGTTCTTC.

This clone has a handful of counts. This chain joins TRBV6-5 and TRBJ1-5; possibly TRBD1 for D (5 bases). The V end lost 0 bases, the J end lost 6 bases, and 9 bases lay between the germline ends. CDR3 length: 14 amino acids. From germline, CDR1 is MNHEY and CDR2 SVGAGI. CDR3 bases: TGTGCCAGCAGTTACTCAACGGGGGTTCAGCCCCAGCATTTT. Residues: CASSYSTGVQPQHF.

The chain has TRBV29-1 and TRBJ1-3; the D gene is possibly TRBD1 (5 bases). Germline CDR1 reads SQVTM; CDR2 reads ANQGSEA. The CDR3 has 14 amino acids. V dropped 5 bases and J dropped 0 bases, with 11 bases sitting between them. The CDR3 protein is CSVRDSRSGNTIYF. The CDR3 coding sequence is TGCAGCGTTCGCGACAGCCGCTCTGGAAACACCATATATTTT.

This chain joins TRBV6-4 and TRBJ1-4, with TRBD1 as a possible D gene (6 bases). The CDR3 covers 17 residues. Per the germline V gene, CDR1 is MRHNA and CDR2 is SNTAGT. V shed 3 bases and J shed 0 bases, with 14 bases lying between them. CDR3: CASSETGTTATNEKLFF. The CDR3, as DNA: TGTGCCAGCAGTGAAACCGGGACAACTGCAACTAATGAAAAACTGTTTTTT.

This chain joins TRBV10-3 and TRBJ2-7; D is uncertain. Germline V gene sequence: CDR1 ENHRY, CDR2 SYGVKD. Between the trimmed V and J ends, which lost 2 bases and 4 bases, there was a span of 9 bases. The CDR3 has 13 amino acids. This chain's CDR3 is CAISEQVGYEQYF. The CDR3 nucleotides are TGTGCCATCAGTGAGCAGGTCGGATACGAGCAGTACTTC.

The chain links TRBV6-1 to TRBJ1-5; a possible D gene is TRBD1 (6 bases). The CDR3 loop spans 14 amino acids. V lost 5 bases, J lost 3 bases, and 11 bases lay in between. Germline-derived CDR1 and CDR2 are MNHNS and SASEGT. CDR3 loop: CASSFGGFNQPQHF. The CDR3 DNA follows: TGTGCCAGCAGTTTTGGGGGCTTCAATCAGCCCCAGCATTTT.

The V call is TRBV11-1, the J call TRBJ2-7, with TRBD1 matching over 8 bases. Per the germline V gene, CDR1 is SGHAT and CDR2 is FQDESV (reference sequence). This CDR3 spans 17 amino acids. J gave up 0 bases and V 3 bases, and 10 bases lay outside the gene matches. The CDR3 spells CASSFDRGALTSYEQYF. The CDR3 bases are TGTGCCAGCAGCTTCGACAGGGGCGCCCTAACCTCCTACGAGCAGTACTTC. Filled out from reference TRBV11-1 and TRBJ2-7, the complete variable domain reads EAEVAQSPRYKITEKSQAVAFWCDPISGHATLYWYRQILGQGPELLVQFQDESVVDDSQLPKDRFSAERLKGVDSTLKIQPAELGDSAMYLCASSFDRGALTSYEQYFGPGTRLTVT.

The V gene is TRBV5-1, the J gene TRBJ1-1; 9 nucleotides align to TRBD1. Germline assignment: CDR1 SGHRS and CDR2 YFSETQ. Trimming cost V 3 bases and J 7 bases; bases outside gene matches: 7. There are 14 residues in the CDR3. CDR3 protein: CASSSPGQGGEAFF. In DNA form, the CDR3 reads TGCGCCAGCAGCTCTCCGGGACAGGGTGGTGAAGCTTTCTTT. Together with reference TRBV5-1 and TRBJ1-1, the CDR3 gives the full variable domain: KAGVTQTPRYLIKTRGQQVTLSCSPISGHRSVSWYQQTPGQGLQFLFEYFSETQRNKGNFPGRFSGRQFSNSRSEMNVSTLELGDSALYLCASSSPGQGGEAFFGQGTRLTVV.

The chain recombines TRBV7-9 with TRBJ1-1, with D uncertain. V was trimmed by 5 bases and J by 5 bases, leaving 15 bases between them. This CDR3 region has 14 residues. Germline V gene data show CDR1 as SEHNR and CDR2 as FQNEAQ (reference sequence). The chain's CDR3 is CASSPSGSGTEAFF. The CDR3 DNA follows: TGTGCCAGCAGCCCCTCGGGGAGTGGGACTGAAGCTTTCTTT.

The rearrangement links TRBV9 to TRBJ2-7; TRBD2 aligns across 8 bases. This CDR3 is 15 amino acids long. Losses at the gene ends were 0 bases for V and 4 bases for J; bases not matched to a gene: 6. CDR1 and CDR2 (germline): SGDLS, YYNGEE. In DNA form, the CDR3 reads TGTGCCAGCAGCGTAGAGGGTAGCGGGGCTTACGAGCAGTACTTC. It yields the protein CASSVEGSGAYEQYF.

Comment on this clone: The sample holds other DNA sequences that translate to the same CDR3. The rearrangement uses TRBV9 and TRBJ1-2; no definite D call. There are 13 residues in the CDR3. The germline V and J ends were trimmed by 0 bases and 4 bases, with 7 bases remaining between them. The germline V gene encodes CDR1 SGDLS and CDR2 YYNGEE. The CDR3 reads CASSVGSGYGYTF. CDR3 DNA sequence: TGTGCCAGCAGCGTAGGGTCAGGCTATGGCTACACCTTC.

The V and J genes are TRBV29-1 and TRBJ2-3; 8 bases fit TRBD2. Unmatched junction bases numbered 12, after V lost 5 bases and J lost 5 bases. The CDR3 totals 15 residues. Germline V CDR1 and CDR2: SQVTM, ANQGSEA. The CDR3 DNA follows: TGCAGCGTTTATCTACTAGCGGAGGGTAGAGATACGCAGTATTTT. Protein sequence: CSVYLLAEGRDTQYF.